This is a list of T cell receptor beta chains from one sample in a study of blood T cell repertoires in COVID-19. TCRdb's table, derived via immunoSEQ multiplex PCR, lists solely in-frame clones and lacks some. The table includes more than 300,000 clones, around 87% detected once. The specimen sequenced was PBMCs or T cells enriched from blood (not recorded which). All receptors derive from a middle-aged man in a cohort exposed to, infected with or recovered from COVID-19 (not recorded which). The CDR3 runs from the conserved cysteine through the conserved F or W. The order of the fields is D gene, J gene, clone size, V gene, CDR3 DNA, CDR3 protein. The D gene is left open where the match is weak. Clone size appears in some rows only: once, few, many, or a class for an expanded clone.

D gene: -; J gene: TRBJ2-1; clone size: -; V gene: TRBV11-1; CDR3 DNA: TGTGCCAGCAGCTTAGGACAGGTCCGGGGGGATGAGCAGTTCTTC; CDR3 protein: CASSLGQVRGDEQFF
D gene: -; J gene: TRBJ1-2; clone size: few; V gene: TRBV19; CDR3 DNA: TGTGCCAGTAGCAGAACCGGCTCGGGAGGCTACACCTTC; CDR3 protein: CASSRTGSGGYTF
D gene: -; J gene: TRBJ2-2; clone size: -; V gene: TRBV7-9; CDR3 DNA: TGTGCCAGCAGCTTCCGGGATACCGGGGAGCTGTTTTTT; CDR3 protein: CASSFRDTGELFF
D gene: -; J gene: TRBJ1-1; clone size: -; V gene: TRBV27; CDR3 DNA: TGTGCCAGCAGTTTACGTGGCTACACTGAAGCTTTCTTT; CDR3 protein: CASSLRGYTEAFF
D gene: TRBD1; J gene: TRBJ2-1; clone size: -; V gene: TRBV5-1; CDR3 DNA: TGCGCCAGCAGCTTGGAGGGCAGGGGGCGGTTTAATGAGCAGTTCTTC; CDR3 protein: CASSLEGRGRFNEQFF
D gene: -; J gene: TRBJ2-7; clone size: -; V gene: TRBV19; CDR3 DNA: TGTGCCAGTAGTATCCAGGGCGAGCAGTACTTC; CDR3 protein: CASSIQGEQYF
D gene: TRBD2; J gene: TRBJ2-3; clone size: -; V gene: TRBV30; CDR3 DNA: TGTGCCTCGGGACTAGCGGGAGGGGTTACGCAGTATTTT; CDR3 protein: CASGLAGGVTQYF
D gene: -; J gene: TRBJ1-1; clone size: -; V gene: TRBV28; CDR3 DNA: TGTGCCAGCGGGCAGGGAGCGGGCGAAGCTTTCTTT; CDR3 protein: CASGQGAGEAFF
D gene: -; J gene: TRBJ2-1; clone size: -; V gene: TRBV7-3; CDR3 DNA: TGTGCCAGCAGCTTAAATGCCCCAACTAGCCCGGGTGAGCAGTTCTTC; CDR3 protein: CASSLNAPTSPGEQFF
D gene: -; J gene: TRBJ2-5; clone size: -; V gene: TRBV15; CDR3 DNA: TGTGCCACCAGCAGAGGTGGTGAGGAGACCCAGTACTTC; CDR3 protein: CATSRGGEETQYF
D gene: -; J gene: TRBJ2-7; clone size: -; V gene: TRBV5-5; CDR3 DNA: TGTGCCAGCAGCCTTGCTGGGACAACCGGTTACGAGCAGTACTTC; CDR3 protein: CASSLAGTTGYEQYF
D gene: TRBD1; J gene: TRBJ1-2; clone size: -; V gene: TRBV9; CDR3 DNA: TGTGCCAGCAGGGGCCAGGGGGGCTATGGCTACACCTTC; CDR3 protein: CASRGQGGYGYTF
D gene: TRBD1; J gene: TRBJ2-7; clone size: -; V gene: TRBV5-1; CDR3 DNA: TGCGCCAGCAGGGATGACAGGGGGCAAAGGGAGCAGTACTTC; CDR3 protein: CASRDDRGQREQYF
D gene: -; J gene: TRBJ2-7; clone size: -; V gene: TRBV5-6; CDR3 DNA: TGTGCCAGCATCATCTTTCCAGGCAGGGACGAGCAGTACTTC; CDR3 protein: CASIIFPGRDEQYF
D gene: -; J gene: TRBJ1-5; clone size: -; V gene: TRBV5-1; CDR3 DNA: TGCGCCAGCAGCCCGGACGGGGGTAAGGGGCCCCAGCATTTT; CDR3 protein: CASSPDGGKGPQHF
D gene: TRBD1; J gene: TRBJ1-5; clone size: -; V gene: TRBV5-4; CDR3 DNA: TGTGCCAGCAGCGTAGACAGGGATCAGCCCCAGCATTTT; CDR3 protein: CASSVDRDQPQHF
D gene: TRBD1; J gene: TRBJ1-6; clone size: -; V gene: TRBV27; CDR3 DNA: TGTGCCAGCAGTTTATACCGGGACAGGAATAATTCACCCCTCCACTTT; CDR3 protein: CASSLYRDRNNSPLHF
D gene: -; J gene: TRBJ2-1; clone size: -; V gene: TRBV3-1/TRBV3-2; CDR3 DNA: TGTGCCAGCAGCCCGGGCAGGGTATACAATGAGCAGTTCTTC; CDR3 protein: CASSPGRVYNEQFF
D gene: TRBD2; J gene: TRBJ2-2; clone size: once; V gene: TRBV5-6; CDR3 DNA: TGTGCCAGCAGACTCTGGGCGGGAGAGTCCGGGGAGCTGTTTTTT; CDR3 protein: CASRLWAGESGELFF
D gene: -; J gene: TRBJ1-1; clone size: few; V gene: TRBV14; CDR3 DNA: TGTGCCAGCAGCCAGGACAGTCTTTCTGAAGCTTTCTTT; CDR3 protein: CASSQDSLSEAFF
D gene: -; J gene: TRBJ2-3; clone size: -; V gene: TRBV2; CDR3 DNA: TGTGCCGGATCCGGCGCGGAAACTAGCACAGATACGCAGTATTTT; CDR3 protein: CAGSGAETSTDTQYF
D gene: TRBD2; J gene: TRBJ2-7; clone size: -; V gene: TRBV4-1; CDR3 DNA: TGCGCCAGCAGCCAAAGGGGCCCACGACTAGCGGGAGCACAAGACGAGCAGTACTTC; CDR3 protein: CASSQRGPRLAGAQDEQYF
D gene: TRBD1; J gene: TRBJ2-7; clone size: -; V gene: TRBV11-2; CDR3 DNA: TGTGCCAGCAGAGGAACAGGGGGAGACCACGAGCAGTACTTC; CDR3 protein: CASRGTGGDHEQYF
D gene: TRBD2; J gene: TRBJ2-1; clone size: once; V gene: TRBV6-2/TRBV6-3; CDR3 DNA: TGTGCCAGCAGTTTCCGGACTAGCGGGAGGTGGGATGAGCAGTTCTTC; CDR3 protein: CASSFRTSGRWDEQFF
D gene: TRBD1; J gene: TRBJ2-7; clone size: -; V gene: TRBV28; CDR3 DNA: TGTGCCAGCAGCTCGGGACAGCTCTACGAGCAGTACTTC; CDR3 protein: CASSSGQLYEQYF
D gene: TRBD2; J gene: TRBJ2-1; clone size: once; V gene: TRBV18; CDR3 DNA: TGTGCCAGCTCACCACCCAAAGCGGGACTGGACTACAATGAGCAGTTCTTC; CDR3 protein: CASSPPKAGLDYNEQFF
D gene: TRBD1; J gene: TRBJ2-6; clone size: few; V gene: TRBV7-9; CDR3 DNA: TGTGCCAGCAGCTTGGACAGGCCTAAGGCAGGGGCCAACGTCCTGACTTTC; CDR3 protein: CASSLDRPKAGANVLTF
D gene: -; J gene: TRBJ1-4; clone size: -; V gene: TRBV5-5; CDR3 DNA: TGTGCCAGCAGCTTTAGGAGTTTTGAATTCGCAACTAATGAAAAACTGTTTTTT; CDR3 protein: CASSFRSFEFATNEKLFF
D gene: -; J gene: TRBJ1-4; clone size: -; V gene: TRBV6-5; CDR3 DNA: TGTGCCAGCAGTTACAGGGGAACAACTAATGAAAAACTGTTTTTT; CDR3 protein: CASSYRGTTNEKLFF
D gene: -; J gene: TRBJ2-3; clone size: -; V gene: TRBV5-4; CDR3 DNA: TGTGCCAGCAGCTCTAAGGGACAAACCACAGATACGCAGTATTTT; CDR3 protein: CASSSKGQTTDTQYF
D gene: -; J gene: TRBJ2-1; clone size: -; V gene: TRBV5-1; CDR3 DNA: TGCGCCAGCAGCCTTGGTCGGACAGCCCACAATGAGCAGTTCTTC; CDR3 protein: CASSLGRTAHNEQFF
D gene: -; J gene: TRBJ2-7; clone size: -; V gene: TRBV6-5; CDR3 DNA: TGTGCCAGCAGCCGACAACCGATAAGCTCCTACGAGCAGTACTTC; CDR3 protein: CASSRQPISSYEQYF
D gene: -; J gene: TRBJ1-1; clone size: -; V gene: TRBV5-1; CDR3 DNA: TGCGCCAGCTATGGAGGGACTTTGGACACTGAAGCTTTCTTT; CDR3 protein: CASYGGTLDTEAFF
D gene: -; J gene: TRBJ2-2; clone size: -; V gene: TRBV15; CDR3 DNA: TGTGCCACCAGCAGAGGGGCGGGAACCGGGGAGCTGTTTTTT; CDR3 protein: CATSRGAGTGELFF
D gene: -; J gene: TRBJ2-7; clone size: -; V gene: TRBV6-2/TRBV6-3; CDR3 DNA: TGTGCCAGCAGTTATAGGGCAGGGATCTACGAGCAGTACTTC; CDR3 protein: CASSYRAGIYEQYF
D gene: TRBD1; J gene: TRBJ2-3; clone size: -; V gene: TRBV10-3; CDR3 DNA: TGTGCCCCTACAGGGGGCATGAGCACAGATACGCAGTATTTT; CDR3 protein: CAPTGGMSTDTQYF
D gene: -; J gene: TRBJ1-2; clone size: -; V gene: TRBV28; CDR3 DNA: TGTGCCAGCAGTTTATACAGCAGTGGCTACACCTTC; CDR3 protein: CASSLYSSGYTF
D gene: TRBD2; J gene: TRBJ2-1; clone size: -; V gene: TRBV9; CDR3 DNA: TGTGCCAGCAGCGGGACTAGCGGGAGTTACAATGAGCAGTTCTTC; CDR3 protein: CASSGTSGSYNEQFF
D gene: -; J gene: TRBJ2-2; clone size: -; V gene: TRBV6-6; CDR3 DNA: TGTGCCAGCAGACAGACGGCCGGGGACACCGGGGAGCTGTTTTTT; CDR3 protein: CASRQTAGDTGELFF
D gene: TRBD2; J gene: TRBJ2-1; clone size: -; V gene: TRBV19; CDR3 DNA: TGTGCCAGTAGTTCCCCTAGCGGGACCTACAATGAGCAGTTCTTC; CDR3 protein: CASSSPSGTYNEQFF
D gene: TRBD1; J gene: TRBJ1-2; clone size: once; V gene: TRBV7-2; CDR3 DNA: TGTGCCAGCAGTCGAATGGGGGACAGAAACTATGGCTACACCTTC; CDR3 protein: CASSRMGDRNYGYTF
D gene: -; J gene: TRBJ2-2; clone size: -; V gene: TRBV7-2; CDR3 DNA: TGTGCCAGCAGCTTATCCTACCCGCCCGGGGAGCTGTTTTTT; CDR3 protein: CASSLSYPPGELFF
D gene: TRBD1; J gene: TRBJ1-2; clone size: -; V gene: TRBV18; CDR3 DNA: TGTGCCAGCTCACCGGGACAGGGGAGAGGCTACACCTTC; CDR3 protein: CASSPGQGRGYTF
D gene: TRBD1; J gene: TRBJ1-2; clone size: -; V gene: TRBV7-2; CDR3 DNA: TGTGCCAGCAGCTTGATAACCGGGACAGCCTATGGCTACACCTTC; CDR3 protein: CASSLITGTAYGYTF
D gene: TRBD2; J gene: TRBJ2-7; clone size: -; V gene: TRBV6-2/TRBV6-3; CDR3 DNA: TGTGCCAGCACCCCCAGGGCCCGGGAGGTCGAGCAGTACTTC; CDR3 protein: CASTPRAREVEQYF
D gene: -; J gene: TRBJ2-3; clone size: -; V gene: TRBV9; CDR3 DNA: TGTGCCTCCAGGGGGGAGGGCACAGATACGCAGTATTTT; CDR3 protein: CASRGEGTDTQYF
D gene: -; J gene: TRBJ1-5; clone size: -; V gene: TRBV19; CDR3 DNA: TGTGCCAGTAGTTCACAGGGCAATCAGCCCCAGCATTTT; CDR3 protein: CASSSQGNQPQHF